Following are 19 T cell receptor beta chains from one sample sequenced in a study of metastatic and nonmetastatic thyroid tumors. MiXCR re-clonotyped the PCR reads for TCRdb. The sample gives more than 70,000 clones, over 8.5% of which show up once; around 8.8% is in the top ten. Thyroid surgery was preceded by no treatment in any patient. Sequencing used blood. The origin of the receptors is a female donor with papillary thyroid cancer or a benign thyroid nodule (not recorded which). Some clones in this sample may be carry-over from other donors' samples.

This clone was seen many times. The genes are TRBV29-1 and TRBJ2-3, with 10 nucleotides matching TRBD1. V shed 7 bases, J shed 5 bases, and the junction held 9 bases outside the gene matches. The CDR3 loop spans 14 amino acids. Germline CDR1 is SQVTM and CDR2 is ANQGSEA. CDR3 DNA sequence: TGCAGCGCCCCGACAGGGGGCGCCGGAGATACGCAGTATTTT. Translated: CSAPTGGAGDTQYF.

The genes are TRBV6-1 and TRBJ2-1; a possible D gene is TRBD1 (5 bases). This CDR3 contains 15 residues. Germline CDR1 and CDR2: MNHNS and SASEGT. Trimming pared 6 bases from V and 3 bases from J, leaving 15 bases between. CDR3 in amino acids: CASRASSQGYNEQFF. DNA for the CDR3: TGTGCCAGCAGAGCCTCGTCCCAGGGCTACAATGAGCAGTTCTTC.

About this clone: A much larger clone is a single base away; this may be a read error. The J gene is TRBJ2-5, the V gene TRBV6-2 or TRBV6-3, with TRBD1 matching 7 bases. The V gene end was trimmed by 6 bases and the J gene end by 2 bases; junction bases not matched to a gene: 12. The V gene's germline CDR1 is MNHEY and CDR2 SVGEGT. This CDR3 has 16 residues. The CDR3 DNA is TGTGCCAGCAGGCCCATAGTGACAGGGAGACAAGAGACCCAGTACTTC. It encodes CASRPIVTGRQETQYF.

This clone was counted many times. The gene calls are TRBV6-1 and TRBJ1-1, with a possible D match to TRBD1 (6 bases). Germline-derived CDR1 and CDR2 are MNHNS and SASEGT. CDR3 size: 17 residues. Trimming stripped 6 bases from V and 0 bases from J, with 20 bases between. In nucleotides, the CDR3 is TGTGCCAGCAGCTCCCCGACGGGGGGCTCCATGAACACTGAAGCTTTCTTT. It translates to CASSSPTGGSMNTEAFF.

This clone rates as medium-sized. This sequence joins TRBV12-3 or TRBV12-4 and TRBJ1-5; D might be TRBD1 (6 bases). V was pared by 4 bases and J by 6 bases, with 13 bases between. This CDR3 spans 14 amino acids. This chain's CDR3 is CASSSGWGAQPQHF. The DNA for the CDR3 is TGTGCCAGCAGTTCTGGCTGGGGGGCTCAGCCCCAGCATTTT.

The CDR3 loop is CASSQEAGLSNQPQHF. In nucleotides, the CDR3 is TGTGCCAGCAGCCAAGAGGCGGGCCTTAGCAATCAGCCCCAGCATTTT. The chain combines TRBV4-2 with TRBJ1-5, with D hard to call. The germline V and J ends were trimmed by 0 bases and 0 bases, with 9 bases remaining between them. Germline V gives CDR1 LGHNA, CDR2 YNFKEQ. The CDR3 spans 16 residues.

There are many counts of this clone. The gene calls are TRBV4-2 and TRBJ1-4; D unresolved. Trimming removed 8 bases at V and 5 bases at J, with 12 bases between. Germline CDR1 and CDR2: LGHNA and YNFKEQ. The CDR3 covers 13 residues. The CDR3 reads CASGKQENEKLFF. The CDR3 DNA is TGTGCCAGCGGGAAGCAGGAGAATGAAAAACTGTTTTTT.

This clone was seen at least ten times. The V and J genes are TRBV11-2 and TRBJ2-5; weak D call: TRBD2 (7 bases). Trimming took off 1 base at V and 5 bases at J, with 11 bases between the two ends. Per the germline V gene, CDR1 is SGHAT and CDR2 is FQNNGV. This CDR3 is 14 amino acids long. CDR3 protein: CASSLAGGLETQYF. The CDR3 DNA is TGTGCCAGCAGCTTAGCCGGGGGGCTGGAGACCCAGTACTTC. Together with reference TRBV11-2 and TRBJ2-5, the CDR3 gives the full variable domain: EAGVAQSPRYKIIEKRQSVAFWCNPISGHATLYWYQQILGQGPKLLIQFQNNGVVDDSQLPKDRFSAERLKGVDSTLKIQPAKLEDSAVYLCASSLAGGLETQYFGPGTRLLVL.

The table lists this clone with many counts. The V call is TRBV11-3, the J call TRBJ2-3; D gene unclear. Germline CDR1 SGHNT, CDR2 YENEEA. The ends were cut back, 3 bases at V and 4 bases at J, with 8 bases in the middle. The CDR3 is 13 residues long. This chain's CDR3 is CASSFQSADTQYF. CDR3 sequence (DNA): TGTGCCAGCAGCTTTCAATCAGCAGATACGCAGTATTTT.

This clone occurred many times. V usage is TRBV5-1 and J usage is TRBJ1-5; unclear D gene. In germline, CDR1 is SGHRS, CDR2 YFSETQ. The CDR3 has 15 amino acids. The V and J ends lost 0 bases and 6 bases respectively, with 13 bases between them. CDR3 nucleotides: TGCGCCAGCAGCTTGGGGTCGACGGCCGGTCAGCCCCAGCATTTT. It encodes CASSLGSTAGQPQHF. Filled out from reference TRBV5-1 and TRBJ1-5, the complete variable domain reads KAGVTQTPRYLIKTRGQQVTLSCSPISGHRSVSWYQQTPGQGLQFLFEYFSETQRNKGNFPGRFSGRQFSNSRSEMNVSTLELGDSALYLCASSLGSTAGQPQHFGDGTRLSIL.

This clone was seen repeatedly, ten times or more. CDR3 sequence reads: CASSPGQVHQETQYF. CDR3 coding DNA: TGTGCCAGCTCACCGGGACAGGTTCACCAAGAGACCCAGTACTTC. The chain is built from TRBV18 and TRBJ2-5; 8 bases align to TRBD1. The junction had 3 bases not matched to a gene; V was cut back by 3 bases and J by 0 bases. Germline lookup yields CDR1 KGHSH and CDR2 LQKENI. CDR3 length: 15 residues.

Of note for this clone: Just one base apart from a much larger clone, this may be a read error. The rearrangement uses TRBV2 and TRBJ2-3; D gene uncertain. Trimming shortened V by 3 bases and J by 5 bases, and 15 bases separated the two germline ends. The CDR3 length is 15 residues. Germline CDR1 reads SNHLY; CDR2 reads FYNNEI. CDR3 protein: CASSDGVRGKDTQYF. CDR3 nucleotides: TGTGCCAGCAGTGATGGGGTACGAGGCAAAGATACGCAGTATTTT.

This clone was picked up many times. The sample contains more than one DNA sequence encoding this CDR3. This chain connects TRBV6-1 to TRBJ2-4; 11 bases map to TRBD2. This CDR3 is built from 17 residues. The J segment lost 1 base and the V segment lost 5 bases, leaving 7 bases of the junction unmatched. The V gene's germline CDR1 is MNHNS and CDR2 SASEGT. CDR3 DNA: TGTGCCAGCAGTAGAAATAGCGGGGGGGCGGCCAAAAACATTCAGTACTTC. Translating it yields CASSRNSGGAAKNIQYF.

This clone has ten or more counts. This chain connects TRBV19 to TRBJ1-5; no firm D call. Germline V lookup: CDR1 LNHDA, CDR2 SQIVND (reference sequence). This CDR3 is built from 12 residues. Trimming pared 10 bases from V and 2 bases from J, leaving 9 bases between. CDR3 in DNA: TGTGCCACCTCCGATGGCAATCAGCCCCAGCATTTT. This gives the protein CATSDGNQPQHF.

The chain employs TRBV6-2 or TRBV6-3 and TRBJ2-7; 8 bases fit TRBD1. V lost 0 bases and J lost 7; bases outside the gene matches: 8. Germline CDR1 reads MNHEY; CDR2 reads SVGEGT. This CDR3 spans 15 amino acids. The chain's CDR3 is CASSYSTGALEEQYF. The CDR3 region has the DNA TGTGCCAGCAGTTACTCGACAGGGGCACTGGAGGAGCAGTACTTC.

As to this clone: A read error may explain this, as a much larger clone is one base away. The CDR3 bases are TGCAGTGCCTTGAACAGCGATAATGAAAAACTGTTTTTT. Translating gives CSALNSDNEKLFF. The chain recombines TRBV20-1 with TRBJ1-4; no definite D call. The germline V gene encodes CDR1 DFQATT and CDR2 SNEGSKA (reference sequence). The CDR3 totals 13 residues. The V gene lost 6 bases and the J gene lost 4 bases, with 12 bases spanning the gap.

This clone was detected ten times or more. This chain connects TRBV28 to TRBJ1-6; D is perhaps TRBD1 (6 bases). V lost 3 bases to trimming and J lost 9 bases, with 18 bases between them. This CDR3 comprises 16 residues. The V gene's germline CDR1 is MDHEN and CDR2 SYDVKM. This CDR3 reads CASSLSRQAKGSPLHF. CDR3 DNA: TGTGCCAGCAGTTTGTCCCGACAGGCCAAGGGTTCACCCCTCCACTTT.

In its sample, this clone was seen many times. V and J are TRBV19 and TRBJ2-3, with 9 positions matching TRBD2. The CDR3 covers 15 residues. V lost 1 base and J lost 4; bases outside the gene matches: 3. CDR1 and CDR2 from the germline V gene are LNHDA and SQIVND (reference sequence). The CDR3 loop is CASSIAASGADTQYF. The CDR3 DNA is TGTGCCAGTAGTATAGCGGCTAGCGGGGCAGATACGCAGTATTTT. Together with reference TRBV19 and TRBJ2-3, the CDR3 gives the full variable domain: DGGITQSPKYLFRKEGQNVTLSCEQNLNHDAMYWYRQDPGQGLRLIYYSQIVNDFQKGDIAEGYSVSREKKESFPLTVTSAQKNPTAFYLCASSIAASGADTQYFGPGTRLTVL.

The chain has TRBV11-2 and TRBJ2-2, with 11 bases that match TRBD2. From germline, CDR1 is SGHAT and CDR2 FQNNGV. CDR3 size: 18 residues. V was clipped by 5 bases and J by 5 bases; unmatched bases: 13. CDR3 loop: CASSIGLAGPLVTGELFF. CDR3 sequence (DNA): TGTGCCAGCAGCATTGGACTAGCGGGCCCCCTCGTTACCGGGGAGCTGTTTTTT.